The T cell receptor beta chain under discussion was sequenced for a study of patients with pleural tuberculosis. This CDR3 has 14 residues. Trimming removed 5 bases at V and 3 bases at J, with 17 bases between. Germline CDR1 reads GTSNPN; CDR2 reads SVGIG (reference sequence). From the reads, TCRdb called clonotypes with MiXCR, one entry per CDR3 protein. This table holds some 48,000 distinct CDR3 sequences, 6% to 8% found once. This chain uses TRBV30 with TRBJ2-7; D might be TRBD2 (6 bases). The clonotype comes from a human donor with pleural tuberculosis. CDR3 residues: CAWDRGTSNYEQYF. CDR3 DNA sequence: TGTGCCTGGGATAGAGGGACTTCAAACTACGAGCAGTACTTC. The complete variable domain, with remaining parts taken from reference TRBV30 and TRBJ2-7, reads SQTIHQWPATLVQPVGSPLSLECTVEGTSNPNLYWYRQAAGRGLQLLFYSVGIGQISSEVPQNLSASRPQDRQFILSSKKLLLSDSGFYLCAWDRGTSNYEQYFGPGTRLTVT.